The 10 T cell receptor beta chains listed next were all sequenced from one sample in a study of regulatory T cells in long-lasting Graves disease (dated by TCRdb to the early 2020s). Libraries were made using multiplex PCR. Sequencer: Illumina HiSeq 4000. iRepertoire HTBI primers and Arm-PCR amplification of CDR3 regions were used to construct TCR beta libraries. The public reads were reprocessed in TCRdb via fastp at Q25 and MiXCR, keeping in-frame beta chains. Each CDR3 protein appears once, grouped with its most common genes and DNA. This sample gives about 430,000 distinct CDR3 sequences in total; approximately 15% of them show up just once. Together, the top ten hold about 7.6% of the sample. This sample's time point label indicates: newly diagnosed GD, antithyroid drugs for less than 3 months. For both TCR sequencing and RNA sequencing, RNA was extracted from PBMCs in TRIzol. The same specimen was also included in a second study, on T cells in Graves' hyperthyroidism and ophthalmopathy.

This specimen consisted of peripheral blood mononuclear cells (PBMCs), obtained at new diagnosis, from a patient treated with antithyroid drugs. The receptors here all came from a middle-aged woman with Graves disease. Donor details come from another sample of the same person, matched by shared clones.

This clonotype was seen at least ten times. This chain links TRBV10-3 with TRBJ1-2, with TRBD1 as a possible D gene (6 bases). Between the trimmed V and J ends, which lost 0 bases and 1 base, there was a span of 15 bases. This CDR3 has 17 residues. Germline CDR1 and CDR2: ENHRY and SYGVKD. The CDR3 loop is CAISESTAEDSNYGYTF. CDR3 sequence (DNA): TGTGCCATCAGTGAGTCGACTGCCGAGGACAGTAACTATGGCTACACCTTC.

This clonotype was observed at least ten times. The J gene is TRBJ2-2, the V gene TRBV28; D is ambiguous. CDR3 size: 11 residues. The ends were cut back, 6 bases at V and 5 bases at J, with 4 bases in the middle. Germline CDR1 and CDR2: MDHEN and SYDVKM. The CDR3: CASRYTGELFF. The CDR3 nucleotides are TGTGCCAGCAGATATACCGGGGAGCTGTTTTTT. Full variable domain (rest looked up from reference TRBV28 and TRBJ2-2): DVKVTQSSRYLVKRTGEKVFLECVQDMDHENMFWYRQDPGLGLRLIYFSYDVKMKEKGDIPEGYSVSREKKERFSLILESASTNQTSMYLCASRYTGELFFGEGSRLTVL.

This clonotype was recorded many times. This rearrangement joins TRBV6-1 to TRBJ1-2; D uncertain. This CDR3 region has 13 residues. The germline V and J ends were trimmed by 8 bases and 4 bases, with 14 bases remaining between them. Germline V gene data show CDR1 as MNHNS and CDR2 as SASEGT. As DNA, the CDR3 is TGTGCCAGCGTTGTACTAGGAGGCTATGGCTACACCTTC. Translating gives CASVVLGGYGYTF.

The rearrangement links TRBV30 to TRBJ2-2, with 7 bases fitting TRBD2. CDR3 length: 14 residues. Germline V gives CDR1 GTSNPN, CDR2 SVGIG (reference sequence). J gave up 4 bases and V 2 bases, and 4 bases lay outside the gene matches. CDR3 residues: CAWSWGGGTGELFF. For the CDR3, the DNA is TGTGCCTGGAGTTGGGGCGGGGGCACCGGGGAGCTGTTTTTT. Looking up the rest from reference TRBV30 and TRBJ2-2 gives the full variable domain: SQTIHQWPATLVQPVGSPLSLECTVEGTSNPNLYWYRQAAGRGLQLLFYSVGIGQISSEVPQNLSASRPQDRQFILSSKKLLLSDSGFYLCAWSWGGGTGELFFGEGSRLTVL.

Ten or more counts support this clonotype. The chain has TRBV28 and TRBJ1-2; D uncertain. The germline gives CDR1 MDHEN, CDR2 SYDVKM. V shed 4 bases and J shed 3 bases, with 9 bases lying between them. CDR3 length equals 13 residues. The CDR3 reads CASSSPQHYGYTF. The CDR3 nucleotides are TGTGCCAGCAGTTCCCCGCAACACTATGGCTACACCTTC.

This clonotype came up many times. The CDR3 DNA reads TGCGCCAGCAGCTTGTATTTGACTAGCGGGAGGGTTTACAATGAGCAGTTCTTC. This translates into CASSLYLTSGRVYNEQFF. The chain joins TRBV5-1 to TRBJ2-1; TRBD2 agrees at 14 bases. The germline V gene has CDR1 SGHRS and CDR2 YFSETQ. The length of the CDR3 is 18 residues. After removal of 1 base from V and 4 bases from J, the junction contained 7 bases not matched to a gene.

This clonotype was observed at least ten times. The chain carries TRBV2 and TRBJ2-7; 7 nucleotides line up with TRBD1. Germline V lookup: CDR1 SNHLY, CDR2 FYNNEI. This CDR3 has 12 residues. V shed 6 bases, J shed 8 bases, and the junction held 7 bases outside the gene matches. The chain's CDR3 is CASRGDSRQQYF. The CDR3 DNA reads TGTGCCAGCAGGGGGGACAGTCGCCAGCAGTACTTC.

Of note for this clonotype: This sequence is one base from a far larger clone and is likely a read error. The CDR3 DNA is TGTGCCAGCAGCGCCGGGACAGGCGAGACCCAGTTCTTC. It translates to CASSAGTGETQFF. This chain uses TRBV11-2 with TRBJ2-1; 8 bases map to TRBD1. The V segment lost 5 bases and the J segment 13 bases; nucleotides outside the gene matches: 10. The germline V gene has CDR1 SGHAT and CDR2 FQNNGV. The CDR3 length is 13 residues.

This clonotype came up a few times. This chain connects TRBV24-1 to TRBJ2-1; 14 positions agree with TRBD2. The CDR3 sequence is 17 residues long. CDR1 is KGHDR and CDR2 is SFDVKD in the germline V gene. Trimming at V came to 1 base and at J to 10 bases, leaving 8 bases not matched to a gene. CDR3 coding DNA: TGTGCCACCAGTGATTTAGGGGGACTAGCGGGAGTGAGGGAGCAGTTCTTC. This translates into CATSDLGGLAGVREQFF.

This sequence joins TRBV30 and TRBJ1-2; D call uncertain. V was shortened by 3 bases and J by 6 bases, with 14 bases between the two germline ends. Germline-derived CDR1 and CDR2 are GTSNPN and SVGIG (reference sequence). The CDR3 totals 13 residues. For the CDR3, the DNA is TGTGCCTGGAGCGCGACTCGGAGAAATGGCTACACCTTC. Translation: CAWSATRRNGYTF.